Detailed here is one T cell receptor beta chain. The sample belongs to a study of blood T cell repertoires in COVID-19. Study processing details: Cell counts per sample came from amplifying reference gene primers. Data came from immunoSEQ multiplex PCR; TCRdb stores just in-frame clones and leaves some out. V, J and clone size reflect that table, while D and trimming were determined from the DNA. The table shows roughly 190,000 clones, with 80% to 85% occurring only once. Trimming took 1 base from V and 1 from J; bases not matched to a gene: 6. Germline V CDR1 and CDR2: LGHDT, YNNKEL (reference sequence). CDR3 size: 18 residues.

Source material: peripheral blood. V gene TRBV3-1 (or the pseudogene TRBV3-2) combines with J gene TRBJ2-6, with 8 bases that match TRBD2. The TCR originated in a human donor with acute or convalescent COVID-19. The donor label of this sample is uncertain. The CDR3 DNA sequence: TGTGCCAGCAGCCAAGGGGCAAGCGGGAGTTCTGGGGCCAACGTCCTGACTTTC. It translates to CASSQGASGSSGANVLTF.